This T cell receptor beta chain was captured by sequencing in a study of blood T cells in healthy people across ages. Germline loops: CDR1 LNHNV, CDR2 YYDKDF (reference sequence). With 2 bases clipped from V and 5 bases from J, the junction kept 10 bases outside the gene matches. The CDR3 sequence is 17 residues long. Peripheral blood samples of approximately 10 milliliters were drawn from each donor. The use of a sample-barcoded 5' primer and a J-beta primer mix characterized a second PCR of roughly 7 to 12 cycles. TCRdb passed the 5' RACE reads through MiXCR, listing each CDR3 protein once. The sample has approximately 810,000 distinct CDR3 sequences; less than 35% are singletons.

The V and J genes are TRBV15 and TRBJ1-2; 11 bases are a match to TRBD1. Sequencing was performed on blood. This receptor was taken from a woman older than 75 in good health. The CDR3 loop is CATSRTGTGGPLYGYTF. CDR3 in DNA: TGTGCCACCAGCAGAACCGGGACAGGGGGACCGCTTTATGGCTACACCTTC.